The text below deals with one T cell receptor beta chain. The specificity of this receptor is unknown. Base qualities are not at hand, and no much larger clone is one base apart. This entry comes from a study of control samples from healthy donors and cancer patients (dated by TCRdb to 2018 to 2021). The CDR3 runs 11 amino acids, cysteine and phenylalanine included. The entry retains the CDR3 DNA only, 33 bases that are in frame from base 1. According to the germline V gene (reference sequence), CDR1 reads GTSNPN and CDR2 reads SVGIG. V is shortened by 4 bases, J by 12 bases, and the region joining them spans 13 bases. The library was made by the immunoSEQ multiplex PCR assay. TCRdb re-hosts the immuneACCESS table, in-frame sequences only. Its copies lack some clones; in the studies checked, an unresolved V gene accounts for under half of them, and the cause for the rest is not known. Counted in this sample were about 150,000 clones; roughly 90% of them appeared once. 0.68% of the sample rests with the top ten.

In this chain, TRBV30 is recombined with TRBJ2-1; the D gene is perhaps TRBD1, from 5 matching bases. The source is a woman aged 25 to 39 in good health. The sample comprised blood. The nucleotide sequence reads TGTGCCTGGAAGGGTGGGGCGACGCAGTTCTTC. Its translation reads: CAWKGGATQFF.